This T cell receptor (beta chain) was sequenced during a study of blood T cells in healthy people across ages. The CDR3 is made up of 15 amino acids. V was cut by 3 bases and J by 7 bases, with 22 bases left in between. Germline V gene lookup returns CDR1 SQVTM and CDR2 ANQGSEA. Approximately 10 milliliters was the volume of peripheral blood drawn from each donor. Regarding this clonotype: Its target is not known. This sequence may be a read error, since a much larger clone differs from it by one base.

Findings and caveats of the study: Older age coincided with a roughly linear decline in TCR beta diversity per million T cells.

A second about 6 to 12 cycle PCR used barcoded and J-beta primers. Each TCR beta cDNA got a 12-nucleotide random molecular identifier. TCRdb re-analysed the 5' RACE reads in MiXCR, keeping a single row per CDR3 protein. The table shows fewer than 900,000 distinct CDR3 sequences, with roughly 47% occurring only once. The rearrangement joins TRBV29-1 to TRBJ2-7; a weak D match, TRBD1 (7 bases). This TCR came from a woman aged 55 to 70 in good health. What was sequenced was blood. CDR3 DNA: TGCAGCGTTGACAACAGGGGCCAAGGGGGGAATGAGCAGTACTTC. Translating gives CSVDNRGQGGNEQYF.